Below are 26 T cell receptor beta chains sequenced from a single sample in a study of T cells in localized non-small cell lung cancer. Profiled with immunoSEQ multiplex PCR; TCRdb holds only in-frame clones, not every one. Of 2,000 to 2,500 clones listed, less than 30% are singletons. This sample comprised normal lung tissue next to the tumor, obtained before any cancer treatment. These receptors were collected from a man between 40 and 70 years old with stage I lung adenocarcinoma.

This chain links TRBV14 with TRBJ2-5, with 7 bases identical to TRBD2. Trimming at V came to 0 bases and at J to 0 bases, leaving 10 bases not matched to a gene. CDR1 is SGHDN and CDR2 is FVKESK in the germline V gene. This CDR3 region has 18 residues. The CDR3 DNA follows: TGTGCCAGCAGCCAAGATAGCAAGCGGGGTTACTACCAAGAGACCCAGTACTTC. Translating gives CASSQDSKRGYYQETQYF.

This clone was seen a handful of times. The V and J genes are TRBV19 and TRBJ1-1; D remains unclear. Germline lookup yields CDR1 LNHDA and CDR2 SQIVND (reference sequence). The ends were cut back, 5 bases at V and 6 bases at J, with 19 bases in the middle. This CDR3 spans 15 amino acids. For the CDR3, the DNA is TGTGCCAGTAGTTCTCCGGGCCGCTCCAAACCTGAAGCTTTCTTT. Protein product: CASSSPGRSKPEAFF. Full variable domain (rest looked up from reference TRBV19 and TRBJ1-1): DGGITQSPKYLFRKEGQNVTLSCEQNLNHDAMYWYRQDPGQGLRLIYYSQIVNDFQKGDIAEGYSVSREKKESFPLTVTSAQKNPTAFYLCASSSPGRSKPEAFFGQGTRLTVV.

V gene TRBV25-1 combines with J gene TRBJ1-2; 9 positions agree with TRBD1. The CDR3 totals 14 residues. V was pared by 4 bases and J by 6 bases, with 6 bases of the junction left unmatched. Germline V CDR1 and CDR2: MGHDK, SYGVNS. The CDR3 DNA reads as TGTGCCAGCAGTGCGGGACAGGGTTTGGATGGCTACACCTTC. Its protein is CASSAGQGLDGYTF.

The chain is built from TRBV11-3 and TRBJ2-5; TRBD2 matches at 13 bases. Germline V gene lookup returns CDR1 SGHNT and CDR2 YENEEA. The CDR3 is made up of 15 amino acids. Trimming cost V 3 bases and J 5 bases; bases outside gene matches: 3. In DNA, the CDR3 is TGTGCCAGCAGCTTTACTAGCGGGGGGGCGGAGACCCAGTACTTC. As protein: CASSFTSGGAETQYF.

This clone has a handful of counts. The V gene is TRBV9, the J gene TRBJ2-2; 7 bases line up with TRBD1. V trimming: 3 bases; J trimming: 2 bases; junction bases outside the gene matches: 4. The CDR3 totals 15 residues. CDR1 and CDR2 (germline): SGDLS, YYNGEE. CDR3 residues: CASSATGFNTGELFF. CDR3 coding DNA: TGTGCCAGCAGCGCGACAGGGTTCAACACCGGGGAGCTGTTTTTT.

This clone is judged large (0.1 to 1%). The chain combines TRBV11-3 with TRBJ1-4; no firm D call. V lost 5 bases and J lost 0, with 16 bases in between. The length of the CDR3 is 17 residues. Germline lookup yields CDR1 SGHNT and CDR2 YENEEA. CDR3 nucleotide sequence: TGTGCCAGCAGCACCCAGGACTTAATTGCAACTAATGAAAAACTGTTTTTT. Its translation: CASSTQDLIATNEKLFF.

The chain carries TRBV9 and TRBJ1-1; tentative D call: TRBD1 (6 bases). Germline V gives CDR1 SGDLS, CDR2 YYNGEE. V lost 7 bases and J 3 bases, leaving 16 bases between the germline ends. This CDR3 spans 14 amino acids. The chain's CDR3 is CASLRAGGDTEAFF. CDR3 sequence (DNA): TGTGCCAGCCTCCGAGCCGGGGGCGACACTGAAGCTTTCTTT.

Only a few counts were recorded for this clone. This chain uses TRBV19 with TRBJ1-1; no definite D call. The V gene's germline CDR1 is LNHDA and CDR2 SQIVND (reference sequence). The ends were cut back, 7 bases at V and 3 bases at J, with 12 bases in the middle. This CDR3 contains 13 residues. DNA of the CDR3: TGTGCCAGTACACCGGGGAGGTACACTGAAGCTTTCTTT. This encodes CASTPGRYTEAFF.

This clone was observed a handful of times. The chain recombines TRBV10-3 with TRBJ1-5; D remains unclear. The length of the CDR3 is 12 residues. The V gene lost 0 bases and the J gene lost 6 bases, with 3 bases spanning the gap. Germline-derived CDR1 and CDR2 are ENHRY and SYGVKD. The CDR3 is CAISESSQPQHF. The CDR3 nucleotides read TGTGCCATCAGTGAGTCGAGTCAGCCCCAGCATTTT.

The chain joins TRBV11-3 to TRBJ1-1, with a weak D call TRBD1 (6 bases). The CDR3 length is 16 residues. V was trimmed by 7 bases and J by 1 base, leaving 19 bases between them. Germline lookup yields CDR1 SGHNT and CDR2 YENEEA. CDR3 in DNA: TGTGCCAGCACCATAGGGGGGGCGCCGGGGAACACTGAAGCTTTCTTT. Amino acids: CASTIGGAPGNTEAFF.

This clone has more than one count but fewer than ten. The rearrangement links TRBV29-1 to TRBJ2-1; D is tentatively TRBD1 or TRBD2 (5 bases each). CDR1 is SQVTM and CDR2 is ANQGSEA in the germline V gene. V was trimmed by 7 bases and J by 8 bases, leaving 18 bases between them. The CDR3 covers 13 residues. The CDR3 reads CSGGNRGWDEQFF. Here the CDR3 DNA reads TGCAGCGGGGGGAATAGGGGATGGGATGAGCAGTTCTTC.

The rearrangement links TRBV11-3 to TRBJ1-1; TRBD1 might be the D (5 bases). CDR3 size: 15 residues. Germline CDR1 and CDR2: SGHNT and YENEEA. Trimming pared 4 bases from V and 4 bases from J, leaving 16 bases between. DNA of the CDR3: TGTGCCAGCAGCTACCGCGGGGGAGGGGTCACTGAAGCTTTCTTT. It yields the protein CASSYRGGGVTEAFF. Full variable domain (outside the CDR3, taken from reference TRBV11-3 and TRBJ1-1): EAGVVQSPRYKIIEKKQPVAFWCNPISGHNTLYWYLQNLGQGPELLIRYENEEAVDDSQLPKDRFSAERLKGVDSTLKIQPAELGDSAVYLCASSYRGGGVTEAFFGQGTRLTVV.

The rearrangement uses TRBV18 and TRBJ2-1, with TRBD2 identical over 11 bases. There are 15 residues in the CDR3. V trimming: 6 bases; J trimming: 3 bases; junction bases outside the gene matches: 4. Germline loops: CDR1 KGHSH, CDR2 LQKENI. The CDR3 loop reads CASSRTSGGYNEQFF. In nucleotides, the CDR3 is TGTGCCAGCTCCCGAACTAGCGGGGGCTACAATGAGCAGTTCTTC.

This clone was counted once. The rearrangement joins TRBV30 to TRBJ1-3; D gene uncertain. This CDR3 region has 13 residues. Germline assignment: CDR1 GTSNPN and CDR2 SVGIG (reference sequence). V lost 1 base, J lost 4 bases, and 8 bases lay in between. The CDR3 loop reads CAWSAPPGNTIYF. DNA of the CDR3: TGTGCCTGGAGTGCCCCCCCCGGAAACACCATATATTTT. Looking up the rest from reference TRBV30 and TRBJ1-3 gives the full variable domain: SQTIHQWPATLVQPVGSPLSLECTVEGTSNPNLYWYRQAAGRGLQLLFYSVGIGQISSEVPQNLSASRPQDRQFILSSKKLLLSDSGFYLCAWSAPPGNTIYFGEGSWLTVV.

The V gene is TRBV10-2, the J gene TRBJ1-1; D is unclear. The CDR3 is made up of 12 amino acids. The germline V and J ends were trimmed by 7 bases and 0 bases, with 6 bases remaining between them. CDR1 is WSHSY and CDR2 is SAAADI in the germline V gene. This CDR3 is CASKQMNTEAFF. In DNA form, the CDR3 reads TGCGCCAGCAAACAGATGAACACTGAAGCTTTCTTT.

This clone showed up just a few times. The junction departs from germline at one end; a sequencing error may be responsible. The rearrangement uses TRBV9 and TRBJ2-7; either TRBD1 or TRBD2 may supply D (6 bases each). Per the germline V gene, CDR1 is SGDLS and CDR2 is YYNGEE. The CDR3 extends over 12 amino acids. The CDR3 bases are TGTGCCAGCAGCGCTTTCGGGGGCAGTCTGTCCTTC. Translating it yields CASSAFGGSLSF.

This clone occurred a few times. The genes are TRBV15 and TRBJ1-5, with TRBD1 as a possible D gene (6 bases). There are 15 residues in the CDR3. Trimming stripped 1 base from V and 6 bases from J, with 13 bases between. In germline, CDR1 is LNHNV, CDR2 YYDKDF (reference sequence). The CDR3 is CATSRGRGGTQPQHF. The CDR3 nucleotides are TGTGCCACCAGCAGAGGTCGAGGGGGGACTCAGCCCCAGCATTTT.

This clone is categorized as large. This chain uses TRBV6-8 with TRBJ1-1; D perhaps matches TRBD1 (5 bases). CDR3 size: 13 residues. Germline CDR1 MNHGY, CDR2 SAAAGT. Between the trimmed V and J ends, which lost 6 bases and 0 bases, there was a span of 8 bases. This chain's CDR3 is CASRKTVNTEAFF. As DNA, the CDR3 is TGTGCCAGCAGAAAGACAGTGAACACTGAAGCTTTCTTT.

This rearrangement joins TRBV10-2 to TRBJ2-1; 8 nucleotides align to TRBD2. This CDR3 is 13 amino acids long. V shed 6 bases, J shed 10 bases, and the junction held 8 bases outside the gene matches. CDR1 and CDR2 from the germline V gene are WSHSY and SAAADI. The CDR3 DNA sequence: TGCGCCAGCAGCAGCCGGGGGGGATTGGAGCAGTTCTTC. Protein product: CASSSRGGLEQFF.

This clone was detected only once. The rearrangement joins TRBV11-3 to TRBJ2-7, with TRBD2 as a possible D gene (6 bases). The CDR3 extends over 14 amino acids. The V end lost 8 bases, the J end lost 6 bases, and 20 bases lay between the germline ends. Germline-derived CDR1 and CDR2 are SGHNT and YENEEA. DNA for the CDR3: TGTGCCAGCGAGTCAGAGGGAGGAATTGGCGAGCAGTACTTC. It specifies CASESEGGIGEQYF. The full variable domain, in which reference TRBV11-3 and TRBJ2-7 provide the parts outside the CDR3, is EAGVVQSPRYKIIEKKQPVAFWCNPISGHNTLYWYLQNLGQGPELLIRYENEEAVDDSQLPKDRFSAERLKGVDSTLKIQPAELGDSAVYLCASESEGGIGEQYFGPGTRLTVT.

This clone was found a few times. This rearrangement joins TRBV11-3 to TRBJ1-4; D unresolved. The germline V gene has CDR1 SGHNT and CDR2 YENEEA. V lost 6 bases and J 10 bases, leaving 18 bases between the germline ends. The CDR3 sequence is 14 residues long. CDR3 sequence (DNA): TGTGCCAGCAGTCGGACGTCATTGCAAGGAAAACTGTTTTTT. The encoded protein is CASSRTSLQGKLFF. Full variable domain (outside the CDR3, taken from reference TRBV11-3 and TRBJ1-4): EAGVVQSPRYKIIEKKQPVAFWCNPISGHNTLYWYLQNLGQGPELLIRYENEEAVDDSQLPKDRFSAERLKGVDSTLKIQPAELGDSAVYLCASSRTSLQGKLFFGSGTQLSVL.

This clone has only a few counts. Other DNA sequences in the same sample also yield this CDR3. The CDR3, as DNA: TGCAGCGTTCGGACACTCTCCTACGAGCAGTACTTC. It translates to CSVRTLSYEQYF. The genes are TRBV29-1 and TRBJ2-7, with D maybe TRBD1 (5 bases). V was pared by 5 bases and J by 0 bases, with 8 bases between. The CDR3 consists of 12 residues. Germline lookup yields CDR1 SQVTM and CDR2 ANQGSEA.

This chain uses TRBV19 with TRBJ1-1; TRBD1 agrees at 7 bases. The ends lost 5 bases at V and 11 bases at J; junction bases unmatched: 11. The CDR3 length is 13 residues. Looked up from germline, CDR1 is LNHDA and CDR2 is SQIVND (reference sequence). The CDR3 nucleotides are TGTGCCAGTAGTGCGGGACAGTTGATAAGGGCTTTCTTT. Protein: CASSAGQLIRAFF.

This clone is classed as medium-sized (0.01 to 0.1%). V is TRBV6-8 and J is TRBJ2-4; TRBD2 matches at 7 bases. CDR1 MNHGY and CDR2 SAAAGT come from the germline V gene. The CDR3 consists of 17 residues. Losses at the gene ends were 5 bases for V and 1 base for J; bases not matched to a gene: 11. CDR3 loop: CASSGFLDGGAKNIQYF. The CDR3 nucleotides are TGTGCCAGCAGTGGCTTCCTCGACGGGGGGGCCAAAAACATTCAGTACTTC.

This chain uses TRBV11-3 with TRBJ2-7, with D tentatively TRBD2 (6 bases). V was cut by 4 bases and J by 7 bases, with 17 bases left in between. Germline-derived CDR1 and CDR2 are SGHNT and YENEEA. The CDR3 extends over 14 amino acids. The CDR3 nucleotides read TGTGCCAGCAGCTCGGGGGACGGTTTGGGTGAGCAGTACTTC. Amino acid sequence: CASSSGDGLGEQYF.

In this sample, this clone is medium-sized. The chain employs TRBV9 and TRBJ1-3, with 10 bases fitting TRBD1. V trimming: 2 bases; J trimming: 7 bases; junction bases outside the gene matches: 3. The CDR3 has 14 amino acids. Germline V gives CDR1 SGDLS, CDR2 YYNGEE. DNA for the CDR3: TGTGCCAGCAGCGTCGACAGGGGGCGGAACACCATATATTTT. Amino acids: CASSVDRGRNTIYF.